Listed below are T cell receptor beta chains from one sample, sequenced in a study of blood T cell repertoires in COVID-19. TCRdb keeps only in-frame clones here, not all; method: immunoSEQ multiplex PCR. The repertoire consists of some 520,000 clones, with roughly 89% occurring once and the leading ten covering approximately 0.9%. The sequenced sample consisted of peripheral blood. These receptor sequences come from a man between 18 and 35 years old with COVID-19, enrolled during active disease. CDR3s include the opening cysteine and the closing phenylalanine or tryptophan. The D gene is left open where the match is weak. Rows give clone size only sometimes, using once, few, many, or a class for an expanded clone.

>TRBD1|NA|TRBV5-1|TRBJ2-7
CASSSADRDDPEQYF
TGCGCCAGCAGCTCCGCCGACAGGGATGATCCCGAGCAGTACTTC
>NA|NA|TRBV27|TRBJ1-1
CASSLNSGVMNTEAFF
TGTGCCAGCAGTTTAAATTCGGGGGTTATGAACACTGAAGCTTTCTTT
>TRBD2|NA|TRBV5-1|TRBJ2-5
CASSLGEREGTQYF
TGCGCCAGCAGCTTGGGTGAACGGGAGGGGACCCAGTACTTC
>TRBD1|NA|TRBV5-1|TRBJ2-7
CASSLGQGPYEQYF
TGCGCCAGCAGCTTGGGACAGGGGCCCTACGAGCAGTACTTC
>TRBD1|NA|TRBV6-6|TRBJ2-2
CASSYARQGAGELFF
TGTGCCAGCAGTTACGCTAGACAGGGTGCCGGGGAGCTGTTTTTT
>NA|NA|TRBV7-6|TRBJ2-6
CASSLEAGLSSGANVLTF
TGTGCCAGCAGCTTAGAGGCAGGCTTGAGCTCTGGGGCCAACGTCCTGACTTTC
>TRBD2|NA|TRBV2|TRBJ2-5
CASSEVTSGETQYF
TGTGCCAGCAGTGAAGTAACTAGCGGGGAGACCCAGTACTTC
>TRBD1|NA|TRBV5-1|TRBJ2-7
CASTGTGVDEQYF
TGCGCCAGCACCGGGACAGGGGTCGACGAGCAGTACTTC
>NA|NA|TRBV5-4|TRBJ1-2
CASSQEASANYGYTF
TGTGCCAGCAGCCAGGAGGCGTCAGCTAACTATGGCTACACCTTC
>TRBD2|NA|TRBV19|TRBJ2-2
CASSRAGVANGELFF
TGTGCCAGTAGTAGGGCGGGGGTGGCGAACGGGGAGCTGTTTTTT
>NA|NA|TRBV2|TRBJ1-6
CASSRENRNSPLHF
TGTGCCAGCAGCCGGGAGAACCGGAATTCACCCCTCCACTTT
>TRBD1|NA|TRBV5-4|TRBJ1-1
CASSPGWSGQGRTEAFF
TGTGCCAGCAGCCCGGGGTGGAGCGGACAGGGGCGCACTGAAGCTTTCTTT
>NA|NA|TRBV19|TRBJ1-6
CASSMLTGENSPLHF
TGTGCCAGTAGTATGTTGACGGGGGAAAATTCACCCCTCCACTTT
>TRBD2|NA|TRBV27|TRBJ2-7
CASSRSGTDEQYF
TGTGCCAGCAGTCGTAGCGGGACGGATGAGCAGTACTTC
>NA|NA|TRBV3-1/TRBV3-2|TRBJ1-5
CASSQGMDGVQPQHF
TGTGCCAGCAGCCAAGGTATGGACGGGGTCCAGCCCCAGCATTTT
>TRBD1|NA|TRBV6-1|TRBJ2-7
CASSDAGTEAYEQYF
TGTGCCAGCAGTGATGCCGGGACAGAAGCCTACGAGCAGTACTTC
>TRBD1|once|TRBV7-9|TRBJ2-1
CASSGTGVINEQFF
TGTGCCAGCAGCGGGACAGGGGTCATCAATGAGCAGTTCTTC
>TRBD2|once|TRBV6-5|TRBJ2-1
CASSPMGRGGNEQFF
TGTGCCAGCAGCCCCATGGGTCGGGGGGGCAATGAGCAGTTCTTC
>NA|NA|TRBV6-5|TRBJ1-1
CASSYLLKRDTEAFF
TGTGCCAGCAGTTACTTGCTCAAGAGGGACACTGAAGCTTTCTTT
>NA|NA|TRBV12-3/TRBV12-4|TRBJ2-3
CASSLVVSDTQYF
TGTGCCAGCAGTTTAGTTGTCTCAGATACGCAGTATTTT